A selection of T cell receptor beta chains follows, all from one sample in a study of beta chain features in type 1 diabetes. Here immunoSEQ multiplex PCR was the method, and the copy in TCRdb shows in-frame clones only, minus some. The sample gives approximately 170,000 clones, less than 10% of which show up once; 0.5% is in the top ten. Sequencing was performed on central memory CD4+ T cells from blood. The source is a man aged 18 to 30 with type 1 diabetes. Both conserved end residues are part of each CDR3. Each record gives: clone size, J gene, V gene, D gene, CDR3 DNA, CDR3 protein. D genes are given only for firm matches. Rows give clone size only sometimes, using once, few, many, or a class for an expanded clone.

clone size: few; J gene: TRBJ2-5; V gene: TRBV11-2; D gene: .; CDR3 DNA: TGTGCCAGCAGCTTAGTTGTTAGTCCACTCCTCAACTTC; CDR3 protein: CASSLVVSPLLNF
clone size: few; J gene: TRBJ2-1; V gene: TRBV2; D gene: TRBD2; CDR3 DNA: TGTGCCGTCCCGGTGGCCCGGGAGGCATGGGGTGAGCAGTTCTTC; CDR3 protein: CAVPVAREAWGEQFF
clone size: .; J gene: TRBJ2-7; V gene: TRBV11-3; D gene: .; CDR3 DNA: TGTGCCAGCAGTTCCAACGGGGGAGGATACGAGCAGTACTTC; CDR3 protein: CASSSNGGGYEQYF
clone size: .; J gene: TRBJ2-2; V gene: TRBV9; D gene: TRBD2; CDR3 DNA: TGTGCCAGCAGCGCGGGACTAGCGGGGGGGCCTGTGAACACCGGGGAGCTGTTTTTT; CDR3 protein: CASSAGLAGGPVNTGELFF
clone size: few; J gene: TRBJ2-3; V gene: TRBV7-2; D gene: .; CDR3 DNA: TGTGCCAGCAGCCCCTTCACAGATACGCAGTATTTT; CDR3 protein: CASSPFTDTQYF
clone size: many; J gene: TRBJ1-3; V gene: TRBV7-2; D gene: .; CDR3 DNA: TGTGCCAGCAGCTTAGTGGCGGTTGGAAACACCATATATTTT; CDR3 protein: CASSLVAVGNTIYF
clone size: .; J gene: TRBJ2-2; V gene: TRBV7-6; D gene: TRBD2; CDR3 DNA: TGTGCCAGCAGCCTCGGGGCGGGAGAGACCGGGGAGCTGTTTTTT; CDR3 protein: CASSLGAGETGELFF
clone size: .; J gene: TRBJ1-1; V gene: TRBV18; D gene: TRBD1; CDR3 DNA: TGTGCCAGCTCACCAGACACAGGGGGGGAAGCTTTCTTT; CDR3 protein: CASSPDTGGEAFF
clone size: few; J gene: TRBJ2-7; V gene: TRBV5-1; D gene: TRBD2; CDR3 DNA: TGCGCCAGCAGCGAAGCGGGAGGGCTATACGAGCAGTACTTC; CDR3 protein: CASSEAGGLYEQYF
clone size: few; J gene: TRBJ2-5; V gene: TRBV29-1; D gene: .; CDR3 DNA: TGCAGCGTTGGGGCAGGGAGGTCAGAGACCCAGTACTTC; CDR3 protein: CSVGAGRSETQYF
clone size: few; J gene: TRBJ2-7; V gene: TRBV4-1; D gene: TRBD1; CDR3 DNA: TGCGCCAGCAGCCAAGCGGACAGGGTAGACGAGCAGTACTTC; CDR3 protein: CASSQADRVDEQYF
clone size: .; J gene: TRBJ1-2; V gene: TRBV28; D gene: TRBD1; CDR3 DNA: TGTGCCAGCAGTTTATCCGGTCAGGGGGTGGGCGGCTACACCTTC; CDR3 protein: CASSLSGQGVGGYTF
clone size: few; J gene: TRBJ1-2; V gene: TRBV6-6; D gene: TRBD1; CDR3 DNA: TGTGCCAGCGAGGGGGACAGCCGGCTCTATGGCTACACCTTC; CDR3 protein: CASEGDSRLYGYTF
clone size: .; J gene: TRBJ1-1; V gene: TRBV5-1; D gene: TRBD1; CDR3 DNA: TGCGCCAGCAGCCCGCCCCCGGGACAGGGGTTCCAAAACACTGAAGCTTTCTTT; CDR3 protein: CASSPPPGQGFQNTEAFF
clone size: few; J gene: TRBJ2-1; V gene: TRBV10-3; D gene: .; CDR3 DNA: TGTGCCATCAGTGAGGGGGACTTCTCCTACAATGAGCAGTTCTTC; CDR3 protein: CAISEGDFSYNEQFF
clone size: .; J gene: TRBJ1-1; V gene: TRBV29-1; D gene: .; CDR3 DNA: TGCAGCGTTCTATGGAACACTGAAGCTTTCTTT; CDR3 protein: CSVLWNTEAFF
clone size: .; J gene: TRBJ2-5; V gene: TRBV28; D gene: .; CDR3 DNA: TGTGCCAGCAGTTTAAGTTGGGGCACCCAAGAGACCCAGTACTTC; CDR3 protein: CASSLSWGTQETQYF
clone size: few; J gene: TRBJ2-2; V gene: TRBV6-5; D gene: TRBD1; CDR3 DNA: TGTGCCAGCAGTTTCGGACAGGCCGGGACCGGGGAGCTGTTTTTT; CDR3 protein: CASSFGQAGTGELFF
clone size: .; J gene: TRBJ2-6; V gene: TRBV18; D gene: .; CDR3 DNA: TGTGCCAGCTCACCTCTAGGCCAGCATTACTCTGGGGCCAACGTCCTGACTTTC; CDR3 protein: CASSPLGQHYSGANVLTF
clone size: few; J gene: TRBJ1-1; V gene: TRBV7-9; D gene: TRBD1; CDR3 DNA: TGTGCCAGCAGCTTAGCCTGGGACAGAGAAGCTTTCTTT; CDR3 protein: CASSLAWDREAFF
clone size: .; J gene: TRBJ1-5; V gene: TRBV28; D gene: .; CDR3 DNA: TGTGCCAGCAGTTTATTTTCGGGTCTGGGTCAGCCCCAGCATTTT; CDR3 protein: CASSLFSGLGQPQHF
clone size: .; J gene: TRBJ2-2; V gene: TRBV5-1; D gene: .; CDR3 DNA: TGCGCCAGCAGCTTAGGAATCCAGGGCCCCGGGGAGCTGTTTTTT; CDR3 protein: CASSLGIQGPGELFF
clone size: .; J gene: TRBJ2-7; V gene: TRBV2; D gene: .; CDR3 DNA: TGTGCCAGCACAATTAGGGGCGCCTACGAGCAGTACTTC; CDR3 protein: CASTIRGAYEQYF
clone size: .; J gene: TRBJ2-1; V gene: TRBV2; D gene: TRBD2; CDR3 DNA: TGTGCCAGCAGTGAAGCGCCGGGGGGTGAGCAGTTCTTC; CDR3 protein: CASSEAPGGEQFF
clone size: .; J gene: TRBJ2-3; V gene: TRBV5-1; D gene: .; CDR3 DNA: TGCGCCAGCAGCTTCAGGGTGGACACAGATACGCAGTATTTT; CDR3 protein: CASSFRVDTDTQYF
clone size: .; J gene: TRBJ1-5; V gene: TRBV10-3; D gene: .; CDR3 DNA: TGTGCCATCAGTGAGCATTCGGGTCAGCCCCAGCATTTT; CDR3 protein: CAISEHSGQPQHF
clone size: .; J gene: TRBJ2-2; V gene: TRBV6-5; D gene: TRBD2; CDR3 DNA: TGTGCCAGCGGAACCGGGACTAGGATATCCGGGGAGCTGTTTTTT; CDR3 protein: CASGTGTRISGELFF
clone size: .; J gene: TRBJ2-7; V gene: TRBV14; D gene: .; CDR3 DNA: TGTGCCAGCAGCCAAGGCGCGGTTCTCTACGAGCAGTACTTC; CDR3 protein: CASSQGAVLYEQYF
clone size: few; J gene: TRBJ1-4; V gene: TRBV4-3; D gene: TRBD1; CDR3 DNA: TGCGCCAGCAGTCAAACCCTCGGTAGGGGGCGTTTCGAAAAACTGTTTTTT; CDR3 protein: CASSQTLGRGRFEKLFF
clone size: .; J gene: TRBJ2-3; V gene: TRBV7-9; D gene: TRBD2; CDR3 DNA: TGTGCCAGCAGCTTAGAAATAGCGGGGTCCCAGTATTTT; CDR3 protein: CASSLEIAGSQYF
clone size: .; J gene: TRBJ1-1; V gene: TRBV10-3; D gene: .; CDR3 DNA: TGTGCCATCAGTGATAGGGCAGGGTATCGGACTGAAGCTTTCTTT; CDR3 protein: CAISDRAGYRTEAFF
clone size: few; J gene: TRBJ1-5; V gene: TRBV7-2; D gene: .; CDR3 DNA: TGTGCCAGCAGCCTAGGGGGAGCCGGTCAGCCCCAGCATTTT; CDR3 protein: CASSLGGAGQPQHF
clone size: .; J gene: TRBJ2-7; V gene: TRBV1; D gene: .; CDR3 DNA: TGCACCAGCGGGGGGGAAGCGGGAATGCCCTACGAGCAGTACTTC; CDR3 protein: CTSGGEAGMPYEQYF
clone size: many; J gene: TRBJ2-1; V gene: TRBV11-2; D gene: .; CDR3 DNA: TGTGCCAGCAGCTTAGAAGCGCAACCCTACAATGAGCAGTTCTTC; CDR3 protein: CASSLEAQPYNEQFF
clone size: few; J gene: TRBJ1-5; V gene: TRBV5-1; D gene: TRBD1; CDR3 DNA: TGCGCCAGGAAACAGGGGGGTAATCAGCCCCAGCATTTT; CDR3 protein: CARKQGGNQPQHF
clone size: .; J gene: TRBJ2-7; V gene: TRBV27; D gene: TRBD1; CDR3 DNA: TGTGCCAGCAAAGGACAGGTAGGCTACGAGCAGTACTTC; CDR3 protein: CASKGQVGYEQYF
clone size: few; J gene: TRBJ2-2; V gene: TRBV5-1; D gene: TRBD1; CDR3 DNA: TGCGCCAGCAGCCTTATCGACAGGGCGAACACCGGGGAGCTGTTTTTT; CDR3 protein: CASSLIDRANTGELFF
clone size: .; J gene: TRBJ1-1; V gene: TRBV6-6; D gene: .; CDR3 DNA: TGTGCCAGCAGAACGTCATCGGAGGCCACTGAAGCTTTCTTT; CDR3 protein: CASRTSSEATEAFF
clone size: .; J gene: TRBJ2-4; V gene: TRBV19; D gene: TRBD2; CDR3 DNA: TGTGCCAGTAGATCCGGGGGGGAGGACAAAAACATTCAGTACTTC; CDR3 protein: CASRSGGEDKNIQYF
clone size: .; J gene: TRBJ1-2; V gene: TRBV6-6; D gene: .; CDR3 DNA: TGTGCCACCTCGGTGGGGGAGGGTCATGGCTACACCTTC; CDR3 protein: CATSVGEGHGYTF
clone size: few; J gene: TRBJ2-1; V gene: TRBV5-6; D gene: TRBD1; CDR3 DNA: TGTGCCAGCAGTCAAGGGCTATCACAGGGGGCGAAGGGTGAGCAGTTCTTC; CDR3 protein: CASSQGLSQGAKGEQFF
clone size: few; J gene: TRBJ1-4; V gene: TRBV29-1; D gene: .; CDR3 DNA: TGCAGCGTTGACGCAGGGGCCGTTAATGAAAAACTGTTTTTT; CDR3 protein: CSVDAGAVNEKLFF
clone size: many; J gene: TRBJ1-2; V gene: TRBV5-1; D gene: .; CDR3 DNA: TGCGCCAGCAGCTTGGTGGCAGGGATCGAGACCTTC; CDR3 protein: CASSLVAGIETF
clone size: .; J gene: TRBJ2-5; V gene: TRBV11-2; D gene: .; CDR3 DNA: TGTGCCAGCAGCGAGGTTGGAGAGACCCAGTACTTC; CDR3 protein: CASSEVGETQYF
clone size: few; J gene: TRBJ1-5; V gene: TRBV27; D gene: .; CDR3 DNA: TGTGCCAGCAGACTCGACGGGAATCAGCCCCAGCATTTT; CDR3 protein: CASRLDGNQPQHF
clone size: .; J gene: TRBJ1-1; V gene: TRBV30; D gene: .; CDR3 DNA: TGTGCCTGGGACGGAACGGGTAACACTGAAGCTTTCTTT; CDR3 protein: CAWDGTGNTEAFF
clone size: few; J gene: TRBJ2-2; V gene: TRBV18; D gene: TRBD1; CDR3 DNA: TGTGCCAGCTCACCACCCGGGACAGGGCACACCGGGGAGCTGTTTTTT; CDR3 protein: CASSPPGTGHTGELFF
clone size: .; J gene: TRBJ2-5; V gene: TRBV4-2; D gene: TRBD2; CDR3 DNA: TGTGCCAGCAGCCAAGATCGACTAGCGATCTTGGAGACCCAGTACTTC; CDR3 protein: CASSQDRLAILETQYF
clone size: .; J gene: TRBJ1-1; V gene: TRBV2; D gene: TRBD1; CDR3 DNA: TGTGCCAGCAAAGGGGGCCACATGAACACTGAAGCTTTCTTT; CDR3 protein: CASKGGHMNTEAFF
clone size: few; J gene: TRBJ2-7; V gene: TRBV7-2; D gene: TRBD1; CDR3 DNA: TGTGCCAGCAGAGCCGGACAGGAAAAAACCTACGAGCAGTACTTC; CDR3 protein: CASRAGQEKTYEQYF
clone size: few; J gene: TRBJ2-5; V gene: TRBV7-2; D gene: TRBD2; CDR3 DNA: TGTGCCAGCAGCACAGGACTAGCGGGGAGTGAGACCCAGTACTTC; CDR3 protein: CASSTGLAGSETQYF
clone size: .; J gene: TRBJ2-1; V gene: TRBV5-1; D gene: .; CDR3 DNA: TGCGCCAGCAGCATCCTATTCCATGAGCAGTTCTTC; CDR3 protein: CASSILFHEQFF
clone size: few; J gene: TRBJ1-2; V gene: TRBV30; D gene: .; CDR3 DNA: TGTGCCTGGAGCGAAACAGGCAACTATGGCTACACCTTC; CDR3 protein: CAWSETGNYGYTF
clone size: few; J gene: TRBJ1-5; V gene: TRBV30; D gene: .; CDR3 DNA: TGTGCCTGGAGTGTCGGACCAAGACAGGCCCAGCATTTT; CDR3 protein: CAWSVGPRQAQHF
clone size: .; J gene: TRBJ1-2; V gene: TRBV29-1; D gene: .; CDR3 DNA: TGCAGCGTTGGCGAGGGTAACGGCTACACCTTC; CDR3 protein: CSVGEGNGYTF